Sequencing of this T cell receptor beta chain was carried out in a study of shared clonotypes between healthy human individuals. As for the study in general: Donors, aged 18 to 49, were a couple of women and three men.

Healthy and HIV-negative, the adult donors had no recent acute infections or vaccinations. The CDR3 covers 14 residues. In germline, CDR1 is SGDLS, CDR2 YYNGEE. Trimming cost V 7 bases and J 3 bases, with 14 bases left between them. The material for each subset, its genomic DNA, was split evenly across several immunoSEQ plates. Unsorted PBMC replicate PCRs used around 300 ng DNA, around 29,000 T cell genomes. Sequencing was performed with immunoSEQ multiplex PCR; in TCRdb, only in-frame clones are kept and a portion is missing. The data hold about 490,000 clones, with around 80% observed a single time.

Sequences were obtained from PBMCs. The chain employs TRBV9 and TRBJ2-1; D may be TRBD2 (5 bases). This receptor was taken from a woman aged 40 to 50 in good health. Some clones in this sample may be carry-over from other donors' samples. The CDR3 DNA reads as TGTGCCAGCGGCGGTCAGCGGCGCTACAATGAGCAGTTCTTC. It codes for CASGGQRRYNEQFF.